This T cell receptor (beta chain) was documented in a study of T cells in localized non-small cell lung cancer. Study-wide results and caveats: It was uninvolved adjacent lung that showed the highest T cell clonality, exceeding tumor. With higher T cell density in blood came longer overall survival. The appearance of a median approximately 55 of the top 100 tumor clones was seen in adjacent lung.

TCRdb's table, derived via immunoSEQ multiplex PCR, lists solely in-frame clones and lacks some. In the table there are fewer than 25,000 clones, around 86% of which are singletons. This CDR3 region has 15 residues. Germline V gives CDR1 LNHDA, CDR2 SQIVND (reference sequence). The V and J ends lost 6 bases and 0 bases respectively, with 9 bases between them. Note on this clone: The antigen remains undetermined.

This rearrangement joins TRBV19 to TRBJ2-6; D might be TRBD2 (6 bases). The clonotype was recovered from a male donor older than 55 with stage II squamous cell lung carcinoma. The sequenced sample was peripheral blood, obtained before any cancer treatment. The CDR3 nucleotides read TGTGCCAGTAGATCGGGAGCCTCTGGGGCCAACGTCCTGACTTTC. Protein sequence: CASRSGASGANVLTF.